This TCR beta chain was documented in a study of early T cells in non-severe SARS-CoV-2 infection (dated by TCRdb to 2020 to 2023). Notes on the research overall: Bulk RNA from unsorted whole blood was used for TCR sequencing, so alpha and beta chains could not be paired.

Set within a cohort of healthcare workers in London, UK, this nested case-control study involved weekly PCR testing of nasopharyngeal swabs along with blood sampling. Healthcare workers were recruited during the week of the UK lockdown, between 23 and 31 March 2020, and followed weekly for up to 16 weeks. Regarding this clonotype: Its cognate antigen has yet to be identified. Per-nucleotide qualities are absent, and no much larger clonotype sits a single base away.

The library was obtained by 5' RACE. The instrument was a NextSeq 500. To correct for sequencing error and PCR bias, the TCR library protocol tagged individual cDNA molecules with unique molecular identifiers. Both TCR alpha and beta chains were sequenced, and tight co-correlation was observed between alpha and beta sequence abundances in each sample. Concerning the study's data processing: V gene, J gene and CDR3 annotation of TCR sequences was performed with Decombinator V4. TCRs were defined as expanded if a significant change between any two time points was detected under a Poisson model with p below 0.0001. TCR abundances were normalised to the total number of TCRs sequenced per sample and were expressed as counts per million. TRAV1-2 paired with TRAJ12, TRAJ20 or TRAJ33 defined MAIT TCRs, while TRAV10 paired with TRAJ18 defined iNKT TCRs. VDJdb, accessed 1 November 2021, was searched for CMV, EBV and SARS-CoV-2 annotated TCRs, with TCRs annotated for multiple antigens excluded. The public reads were reanalyzed by TCRdb: fastp trimming at Q25, MiXCR alignment, in-frame beta chains only. Each record represents a unique CDR3 protein, reported with the most common genes and DNA among its rows. These V and J calls rely on TCRdb rather than the paper's analysis. The sample table shows under 75,000 distinct CDR3 sequences, and about an eighth are seen once. 9.5% to 10% of the sample lies in the top ten.

The CDR3 covers 13 residues, taking in both the cysteine and the phenylalanine. Kept here is only the CDR3 DNA, which spans 39 bases and is read in frame from base 1. CDR1 and CDR2 were assigned from the germline V gene (reference sequence) as LNHNV and YYDKDF. The V end loses 5 bases and the J end loses 7 bases, and a stretch of 12 bases separates them. Findings and caveats that apply to the study as a whole: VDJdb matching was skewed toward anti-spike CD8 responses, so virus-specific expansions were likely underestimated and private and CD4 specificities were missed.

Here the chain combines TRBV15 and TRBJ2-1; TRBD2 could be the D gene, as 5 bases match. Sequenced input: whole blood. This TCR derives from an adult who was a healthcare worker with PCR-confirmed SARS-CoV-2 infection or an uninfected control (not recorded which). This receptor carries the CDR3 CATSRAELNEQFF. The DNA reads TGTGCCACCAGCCGAGCGGAGCTGAATGAGCAGTTCTTC.